This T cell receptor (beta chain) derives from a study of blood T cell repertoires in COVID-19. Looking at the study overall: The United States, Italy and Spain provided the acute and convalescent COVID-19 samples. PBMCs, B-cell-depleted T cells, or T cells were the source of the cDNA or gDNA that made up the material.

Germline V lookup: CDR1 SNHLY, CDR2 FYNNEI. CDR3 length: 15 residues. The V and J ends lost 4 bases and 4 bases, in that order; junction bases with no gene match: 5. Original processing notes: Estimation of nucleated cell counts was performed using reference gene primer amplification. Method: immunoSEQ multiplex PCR; TCRdb's copy keeps in-frame clones and lacks some. V and J calls and clone size follow that table, whereas D and trimming were derived from the DNA. Altogether fewer than 400,000 clones are present, more than 85% being singletons, with the ten largest covering around 2.9%. This chain joins TRBV2 and TRBJ2-2; 8 bases map to TRBD1. The clonotype originates from a human donor in a cohort sampled during active COVID-19. The sequenced sample was peripheral blood. The CDR3 sequence is CASSARTGTTGELFF. In DNA, the CDR3 is TGTGCCAGCAGTGCACGGACAGGGACCACCGGGGAGCTGTTTTTT.